The present T cell receptor beta chain was sequenced within a study of blood T cell repertoires in COVID-19. About the study: The study drew acute and convalescent COVID-19 samples from the United States, Italy and Spain.

The repertoire was sequenced with immunoSEQ multiplex PCR; TCRdb's copy has only in-frame clones and lacks some. The sample contains around 94,000 clones, just under 85% of which appear only once. This CDR3 has 16 residues. After removal of 4 bases from V and 4 bases from J, the junction contained 8 bases not matched to a gene. The germline V gene has CDR1 MNHEY and CDR2 SVGEGT. The TCR sequence derives from a man between 50 and 59 years old with acute or convalescent COVID-19. The chain recombines TRBV6-2 or TRBV6-3 with TRBJ1-5; 9 bases fit TRBD1. The sequencing sample was made of peripheral blood. In nucleotides, the CDR3 is TGTGCCAGCAGTTTCCACGGACAGGGGCTAAATCAGCCCCAGCATTTT. Its translation is CASSFHGQGLNQPQHF.